This TCR beta chain came from a study of identical twins. Study-wide findings and caveats: Compared with unrelated sharing, twin-shared out-of-frame alpha sequences had more low-probability sequences.

MiXCR was run by TCRdb on the 5' RACE reads, yielding one entry per CDR3 protein. Here the sample spans more than 600,000 distinct CDR3 sequences, roughly 18% being singletons. A remark on this clonotype: The antigen is unknown.

The germline gives CDR1 SEHNR, CDR2 FQNEAQ (reference sequence). The CDR3 length is 13 residues. V was cut by 4 bases and J by 6 bases, with 12 bases left in between. The data also belong to a second study, concerning T cells expressing NK-cell markers.

The receptor was derived from a woman under 30 in good health. The chain couples TRBV7-9 to TRBJ1-1, with D perhaps TRBD1 (5 bases). Sequencing was carried out using PBMCs. For the CDR3, the DNA is TGTGCCAGCAGCTCGGGGGGGGATGCTGAAGCTTTCTTT. Amino acids: CASSSGGDAEAFF.